This T cell receptor beta chain was obtained from a study of OX40 agonist ivuxolimab in advanced cancers. As for the study in general: Intravenous ivuxolimab at 0.01 to 10 mg/kg was given to patients every 2 weeks.

Patients were ineligible given autoimmune disease history or systemic immunosuppression. This table comes from immunoSEQ multiplex PCR, and its TCRdb copy is limited to in-frame clones, with some not included. In the table there are 70,000 to 80,000 clones, approximately 86% of which are singletons. The germline CDR1 and CDR2 sequences are SGHAT and FQNNGV. The CDR3 is made up of 15 amino acids. About this clone itself: Its matching antigen is unknown.

Findings of the study overall: Normalized T-cell clonal expansion was also low in some nonresponders.

The sequencing here drew on CD4+ or CD8+ T cells sorted from blood, taken in a trial of the OX40 agonist ivuxolimab. The chain recombines TRBV11-2 with TRBJ2-5, with D possibly matching TRBD2 (5 bases). TRBJ2-7 explains the end of the DNA better; the J call may be wrong. The clonotype comes from an adult with an advanced solid tumor such as melanoma, head and neck, liver or kidney cancer. CDR3 DNA sequence: TGTGCCAGCAGCCCCTATTCGGGGAAAACCTACGAGCAGTACTTC. As protein: CASSPYSGKTYEQYF.